The rows below give T cell receptor beta chains drawn from one sample of a study of shared clonotypes between healthy human individuals. Profiling relied on immunoSEQ multiplex PCR, and the TCRdb table lists in-frame clones only, not all of them. The table shows about 2,500,000 clones, with approximately 92% occurring only once. Input material: naive CD4+ T cells sorted from blood. The receptors shown here come from a man aged 18 to 30 in good health. CDR3s include the opening cysteine and the closing phenylalanine or tryptophan. A D gene is named only where the DNA matches it firmly. Size tells how often a clone was seen (once, few, many) or the class of an expanded clone, and some rows leave it out.

v_gene,abundance,j_gene,d_gene,CDR3aa,CDR3nt
TRBV6-6,once,TRBJ1-2,TRBD1,CASSRQGQGLVDGYTF,TGTGCCAGCAGTCGCCAAGGACAGGGGCTTGTGGATGGCTACACCTTC
TRBV10-2,.,TRBJ1-2,.,CASSDNRYYGYTF,TGCGCCAGCAGTGACAACAGGTACTATGGCTACACCTTC
TRBV21-1,.,TRBJ2-7,.,CASSKVNSSGRPKVYEQYF,TGTGCCAGCAGCAAAGTCAACTCTAGCGGGAGGCCTAAGGTTTACGAGCAGTACTTC
TRBV11-2,.,TRBJ2-1,TRBD2,CASSPLAGAYNEQFF,TGTGCCAGCAGCCCGTTAGCGGGGGCTTACAATGAGCAGTTCTTC
TRBV2,.,TRBJ2-7,.,CASSSLGEGKEYF,TGTGCCAGCAGTTCCTTGGGTGAGGGTAAAGAGTACTTC
TRBV6-1,once,TRBJ1-5,.,CASSESFWGSIQPQHF,TGTGCCAGCAGTGAATCTTTCTGGGGGAGTATCCAGCCCCAGCATTTT
TRBV28,.,TRBJ2-3,TRBD2,CASHSGTSLYF,TGTGCCAGCCACTCCGGGACTAGCTTATATTTT
TRBV5-1,.,TRBJ1-2,.,CASSLDRDSDYTF,TGCGCCAGCAGCTTGGACAGGGATAGTGACTACACCTTC
TRBV18,.,TRBJ1-5,.,CASSPLGDSNQPQHF,TGTGCCAGCTCACCACTAGGGGATAGCAATCAGCCCCAGCATTTT
TRBV7-2,once,TRBJ2-7,.,CASSLVSGLSSYEQYF,TGTGCCAGCAGCTTAGTGAGTGGATTGAGCTCCTACGAGCAGTACTTC
TRBV30,.,TRBJ2-7,TRBD1,CAWSVSGGPYEQYF,TGTGCCTGGAGTGTATCAGGGGGTCCCTACGAGCAGTACTTC
TRBV6-1,.,TRBJ2-5,TRBD1,CASNKGDRGQTQYF,TGTGCCAGCAATAAGGGAGACAGGGGGCAGACCCAGTACTTC
TRBV18,once,TRBJ2-7,.,CASSPPASAPYEQYF,TGTGCCAGCTCACCACCCGCGTCGGCACCCTACGAGCAGTACTTC
TRBV5-4,.,TRBJ2-7,TRBD1,CASRQGQVDYEQYF,TGTGCCAGCAGACAGGGACAGGTTGACTACGAGCAGTACTTC
TRBV18,.,TRBJ2-7,TRBD2,CASSPRTSGGTYEQYF,TGTGCCAGCTCACCGCGGACTAGCGGGGGTACCTACGAGCAGTACTTC
TRBV7-9,.,TRBJ2-7,.,CASSLDQVGEQYF,TGTGCCAGCAGCTTAGATCAGGTGGGCGAGCAGTACTTC
TRBV6-5,.,TRBJ2-7,.,CASSRDISKGYEQYF,TGTGCCAGCAGTCGAGACATATCTAAGGGCTACGAGCAGTACTTC
TRBV10-3,.,TRBJ1-5,.,CAISESRGGGQPQHF,TGTGCCATCAGTGAGTCTAGGGGCGGGGGTCAGCCCCAGCATTTT
TRBV19,.,TRBJ1-1,.,CASIEGRRSTEAFF,TGTGCCAGTATCGAGGGACGCAGGAGCACTGAAGCTTTCTTT
TRBV30,.,TRBJ1-1,.,CAFIKQGRTEAFF,TGTGCCTTCATAAAACAAGGAAGGACTGAAGCTTTCTTT
TRBV6-1,.,TRBJ2-3,.,CASNRVGGGTDTQYF,TGTGCCAGCAATCGGGTCGGGGGCGGCACAGATACGCAGTATTTT
TRBV5-1,.,TRBJ2-6,.,CASSPIPGANVLTF,TGCGCCAGCAGCCCTATTCCTGGGGCCAACGTCCTGACTTTC
TRBV7-6,once,TRBJ1-2,TRBD1,CASSSGTGSFHGYTF,TGTGCCAGCAGCAGTGGGACAGGGAGTTTCCATGGCTACACCTTC
TRBV27,.,TRBJ2-6,.,CASSLNGAGANVLTF,TGTGCCAGCAGTTTAAATGGGGCTGGGGCCAACGTCCTGACTTTC
TRBV19,.,TRBJ1-4,.,CASKMQGIMATNEKLFF,TGTGCCAGTAAAATGCAGGGGATAATGGCAACTAATGAAAAACTGTTTTTT
TRBV27,once,TRBJ2-7,.,CASSFSQGTYEQYF,TGTGCCAGCAGTTTTTCACAGGGTACCTACGAGCAGTACTTC
TRBV7-9,.,TRBJ1-3,.,CASRPPFGTDGNTIYF,TGTGCCAGCCGACCCCCTTTTGGGACGGATGGAAACACCATATATTTT
TRBV10-3,once,TRBJ1-1,.,CAISEIFTVRTNTEAFF,TGTGCCATCAGTGAAATTTTTACAGTGAGGACGAACACTGAAGCTTTCTTT
TRBV5-1,.,TRBJ2-3,.,CASKNTADTQYF,TGCGCCAGCAAGAACACAGCAGATACGCAGTATTTT
TRBV18,.,TRBJ2-5,TRBD1,CASSPTIQGLYQETQYF,TGTGCCAGCTCACCAACTATACAGGGGTTGTACCAAGAGACCCAGTACTTC
TRBV6-5,.,TRBJ2-3,.,CASSYGGQATDTQYF,TGTGCCAGCAGTTACGGGGGGCAGGCAACAGATACGCAGTATTTT
TRBV6-6,.,TRBJ2-7,.,CASSYAQDLAYEQYF,TGTGCCAGCAGTTACGCCCAGGACCTGGCCTACGAGCAGTACTTC
TRBV5-1,.,TRBJ2-5,.,CASSMLLGPTVGETQYF,TGCGCCAGCAGCATGCTACTGGGACCCACAGTCGGAGAGACCCAGTACTTC
TRBV19,.,TRBJ1-5,.,CASSTLPGANQPQHF,TGTGCCAGTAGTACGCTCCCAGGGGCCAATCAGCCCCAGCATTTT
TRBV15,.,TRBJ2-7,.,CATSRDGWGLLSYEQYF,TGTGCCACCAGCAGAGATGGGTGGGGGTTGCTCTCCTACGAGCAGTACTTC
TRBV6-1,.,TRBJ1-3,.,CASSEVSSGSGNTIYF,TGTGCCAGCAGTGAAGTCAGCTCCGGCTCTGGAAACACCATATATTTT
TRBV7-6,.,TRBJ2-7,.,CASSDTLLEQYF,TGTGCCAGCAGCGATACCTTATTAGAGCAGTACTTC
TRBV11-3,.,TRBJ2-1,TRBD2,CASSFDSGGYNEQFF,TGTGCCAGCAGCTTTGACAGCGGGGGTTACAATGAGCAGTTCTTC
TRBV10-3,.,TRBJ1-1,.,CAISDLGTALGRTEAFF,TGTGCCATCAGTGACCTTGGGACTGCCCTGGGGAGGACTGAAGCTTTCTTT
TRBV19,.,TRBJ2-1,.,CASNRGEGNEQFF,TGTGCCAGTAACAGGGGGGAGGGCAATGAGCAGTTCTTC
TRBV19,.,TRBJ2-7,.,CASSLGGRDEQYF,TGTGCCAGTAGTCTGGGGGGAAGAGACGAGCAGTACTTC